This TCR beta chain was found in a study of blood T cells in healthy people across ages. Many counts were recorded for this clonotype. Its specificity is unknown. The germline gives CDR1 SEHNR, CDR2 FQNEAQ (reference sequence). CDR3 length equals 15 residues. The V end was cut by 6 bases, the J end by 1 base, with 15 bases between. Study-level results: TCR beta diversity was tightly associated with the proportion of naive T cells. Unknown CMV status may confound age-related changes in expanded clones.

Alongside a J-beta primer mix, a sample-barcoded 5' primer served in a second PCR lasting about 7 to 11 cycles. Researchers report that a template-switch adaptor with 12 random nucleotides tagged each cDNA molecule. TCRdb re-called the 5' RACE reads through MiXCR, storing one row per CDR3 protein. The sample carries some 1.5 million distinct CDR3 sequences, 28% recorded once. The source material was blood. This rearrangement joins TRBV7-9 to TRBJ2-5; tentatively, D is TRBD2 (6 bases). The origin of this receptor is a woman in her thirties in good health. CDR3 residues: CASSSRLVSQETQYF. The CDR3 coding sequence is TGTGCCAGCAGTTCGAGACTAGTCTCCCAAGAGACCCAGTACTTC.